At least ten counts were recorded for the clone carrying this T cell receptor beta chain. Researchers amplified the TCR beta CDR3 regions from RNA transcripts. RT-PCR in the first round (using the HTBI primer set) targeted the TCR CDR3. One entry per CDR3 protein, called by TCRdb with MiXCR from the multiplex PCR reads. The sample carries a few hundred thousand distinct CDR3 sequences, less than 25% recorded once. This specimen belongs to a study of T cells in Graves' hyperthyroidism and ophthalmopathy. The CDR3 sequence is 15 residues long. Trimming at V came to 4 bases and at J to 4 bases, leaving 10 bases not matched to a gene. Germline V gene sequence: CDR1 SGDLS, CDR2 YYNGEE.

The chain carries TRBV9 and TRBJ1-1; 7 positions match TRBD1. This TCR was sampled from a young man with Graves' hyperthyroidism. The sequenced sample was blood. The CDR3: CASSSDPTGATEAFF. The CDR3 bases are TGTGCCAGCAGCAGCGACCCAACAGGGGCCACTGAAGCTTTCTTT.